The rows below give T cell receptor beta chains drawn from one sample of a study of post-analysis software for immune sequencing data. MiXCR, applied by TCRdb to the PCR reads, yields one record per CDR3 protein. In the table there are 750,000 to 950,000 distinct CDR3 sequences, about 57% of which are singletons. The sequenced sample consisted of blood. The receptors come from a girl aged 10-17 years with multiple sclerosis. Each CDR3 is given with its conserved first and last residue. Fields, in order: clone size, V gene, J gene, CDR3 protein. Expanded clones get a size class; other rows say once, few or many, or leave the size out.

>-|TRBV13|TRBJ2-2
CASSLTTGWSTGELFF
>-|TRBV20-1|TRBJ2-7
CSARAADRGYEQYF
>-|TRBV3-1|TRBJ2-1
CASSQARRVQFF
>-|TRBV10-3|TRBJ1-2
CAISDGVIGSYGYTF
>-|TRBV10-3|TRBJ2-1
CAISEPGGGRVYEQFF
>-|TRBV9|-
CASSGDPGGTLGEQYF
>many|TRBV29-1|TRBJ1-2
CSVRDRINYGYTF
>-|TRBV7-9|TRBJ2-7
CASSQTSGTTYEQYF
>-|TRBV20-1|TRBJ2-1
CSAVPWANEQFF
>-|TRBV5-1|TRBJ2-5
CASSLELTGKRAQETQYF
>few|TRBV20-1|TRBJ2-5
CSALTSGGAAETQYF
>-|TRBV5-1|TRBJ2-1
CASSLAGVAGGNEQFF
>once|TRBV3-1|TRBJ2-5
CASSQEIQGNVQETQYF
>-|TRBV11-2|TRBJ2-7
CASSLNRPHEQYF
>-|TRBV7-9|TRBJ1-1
CASSLIGRPLTPEAFF
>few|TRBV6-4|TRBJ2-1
CASSDTVAGEHNEQFF
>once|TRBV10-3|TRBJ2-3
CAISEGGGAFDTQYF
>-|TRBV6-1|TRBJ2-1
CASRETSGTSEQFF
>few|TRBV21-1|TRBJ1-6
CASSNIAAIRKAYNSPLHF
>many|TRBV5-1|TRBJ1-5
CASSLVGGSNQPQHF
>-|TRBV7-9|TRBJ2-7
CASSLEGGPTEQYF
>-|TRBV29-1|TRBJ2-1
CSVEVLGVFCEQFF
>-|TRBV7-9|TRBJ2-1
CASSGTAYNERFF
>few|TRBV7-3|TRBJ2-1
CASSLSTGLAGYNEQFF
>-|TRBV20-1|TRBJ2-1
CSARGTSGSDEQFF
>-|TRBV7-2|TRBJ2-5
CASSGQRGETQYF
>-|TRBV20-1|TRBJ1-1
CSADSDRGPGDTEAFF
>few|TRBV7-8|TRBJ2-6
CASSLATGANVLTF
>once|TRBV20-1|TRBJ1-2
CSASWGAGGYTF
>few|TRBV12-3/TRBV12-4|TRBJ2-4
CASSLTGAKNIQYF
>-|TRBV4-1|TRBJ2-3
CASSQDLRTDTQYF
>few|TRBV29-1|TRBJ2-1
CSQGAGDSNEQFF
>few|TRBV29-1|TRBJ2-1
CSVLGTSSREQFF
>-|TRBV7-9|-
CASSSKRLAGGVEQYF
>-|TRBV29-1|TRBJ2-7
CSVEGFAYEQYF
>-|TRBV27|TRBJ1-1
CASSFGTPTEAFF